The 5 T cell receptor beta chains reported below all come from one sample, sequenced in a study of T cell responses to AZD1222 COVID-19 vaccine. Data came from immunoSEQ multiplex PCR; TCRdb stores just in-frame clones and leaves some out. This table has roughly 98,000 clones, about 88% appearing once. The sequences come from peripheral blood, collected 28 days after the second AZD1222 dose. The receptors stem from an adult who received the AZD1222 COVID-19 vaccine.

V is TRBV5-1 and J is TRBJ1-1; D is undetermined. Germline V gene lookup returns CDR1 SGHRS and CDR2 YFSETQ. Trimming left V 7 bases short and J 1 base short, with 14 bases between. The length of the CDR3 is 14 residues. DNA of the CDR3: TGCGCCAGCGGAGCAGCGGGCGGGAACACTGAAGCTTTCTTT. Its protein product is CASGAAGGNTEAFF.

In its sample, this clone was seen once. This sequence joins TRBV28 and TRBJ1-5; a possible D gene is TRBD1 (6 bases). The CDR3 is 15 amino acids. Germline V gives CDR1 MDHEN, CDR2 SYDVKM. The V end lost 7 bases, the J end lost 4 bases, and 17 bases lay between the germline ends. The CDR3 reads CASTSLGTSNQPQHF. The CDR3 DNA is TGTGCCAGCACCTCCCTAGGGACATCGAATCAGCCCCAGCATTTT.

The V and J genes are TRBV30 and TRBJ1-2; 9 nucleotides agree with TRBD1. Per germline, CDR1 GTSNPN and CDR2 SVGIG (reference sequence). Trimming took 0 bases from V and 8 from J; bases not matched to a gene: 10. This CDR3 has 15 residues. As DNA, the CDR3 is TGTGCCTGGAGTGTTTCCTTGGGACAGGGTGGCGGCTACACCTTC. It yields the protein CAWSVSLGQGGGYTF.

The sample holds one count of this clone. This rearrangement joins TRBV30 to TRBJ1-1; D might be TRBD1 (5 bases). Germline CDR1 and CDR2: GTSNPN and SVGIG (reference sequence). The V gene lost 2 bases and the J gene lost 7 bases, with 11 bases spanning the gap. The CDR3 contains 12 residues. In DNA form, the CDR3 reads TGTGCCTGGAGTACCCGAACAGGTGAAGCTTTCTTT. Its translation is CAWSTRTGEAFF.

This chain uses TRBV24-1 with TRBJ2-2; no firm D call. The CDR3 totals 13 residues. CDR1 is KGHDR, CDR2 SFDVKD, per germline. The ends were cut back, 5 bases at V and 3 bases at J, with 6 bases in the middle. CDR3 DNA: TGTGCCACCAGTGCAGAGGACACCGGGGAGCTGTTTTTT. Encoded protein: CATSAEDTGELFF.